This TCR beta chain was recovered during a study of T cell responses to AZD1222 COVID-19 vaccine (TCRdb year 2021). About the full investigation: A total of 240 or so trial participants underwent TCR sequencing, of whom more than 200 had received two doses of AZD1222 and around 25 had received two doses of the MenACWY control vaccine. Trial participants were enrolled by age into subgroups of 18-55, 56-69 and 70-plus years, and approximately 150, 30 and 60 TCR-sequenced participants, respectively, were included in these subgroups. Broad study findings and their caveats: Participants were mostly white British, with more females than males. The authors suggested clonal diversity may have been underestimated. Only a handful of AZD1222 recipients were SARS-CoV-2 seropositive at baseline, limiting conclusions about previously exposed vaccinees. No day 14 peak-response samples were available, so repertoires were characterized only after the peak T cell response. In the small 56-69-year group, the increase in depth fell short of significance, most likely because of low power. After two AZD1222 doses, both the breadth and the depth of spike-specific TCRs were significantly higher than at day 0 and than in MenACWY recipients. CD4 TCRs associated with the vaccine covered the entire spike protein, and the dominant responses were in regions 160-218 and 743-854. Reportedly, almost half of the unique spike-specific TCRs recognized epitopes lying outside the regions that are mutated in the B.1.351 and B.1.1.7 variants.

According to the germline V gene, CDR1 reads MDHEN and CDR2 reads SYDVKM. Compared with germline, V lacks 4 bases and J lacks 4 bases; bases without a gene match: 9. There are 16 amino acids in the CDR3, from cysteine to phenylalanine inclusive. Only CDR3 DNA is held: 48 bases, read in frame from base 1. The CDR3 regions of human TCRbeta chains were analyzed by immunosequencing. The original methods were these. TCRs in the repertoires were matched against a reference library of SARS-CoV-2-specific TCRs that had been generated with the MIRA antigen-specificity platform. Breadth meant the fraction of unique TCRs that were SARS-CoV-2-associated, whereas depth meant the fraction of total T cells that were SARS-CoV-2-associated. Using the MIRA data, every spike-specific TCR was mapped to the spike region that the TCR reacted to and assigned to either a CD4 or a CD8 class. Log10-transformed breadth and depth values were compared by one-way ANOVA with Sidak's multiple comparisons tests. The table comes from immuneACCESS by way of TCRdb, which keeps in-frame sequences with V and J called. Part of the clones is missing from these tables; in studies checked, under half for an unresolved V gene and the rest for unknown reasons. That table is the source of V, J and clone size, and D and trimming were worked out from the DNA. A total of about 99,000 clones appear in this sample, around nine tenths of them only once. The ten largest clones capture more than 2.5% of the sample.

Read against the paper, the sample's time point label means: about 28 days (+/-7) after the second vaccine dose. What this sample's treatment or condition label stands for: meningococcal conjugate vaccine given as trial control. Vaccinee samples came from UK trials COV001 and COV002, including a single-blind randomized controlled phase 2/3 trial of AZD1222 (ChAdOx1 nCoV-19) in healthy adults. For TCRbeta chain sequencing, PBMC samples from trial participants were taken at day 0 and at day 28 after the second dose. As concerns this clone: Its binding antigen is unknown. Base qualities are not provided; no much larger clone lies one nucleotide away.

The sequence came from an adult who received the MenACWY meningococcal vaccine as a control. The specimen was peripheral blood, collected 28 days after the second dose of the MenACWY control vaccine. The receptor chain draws on TRBV28 and TRBJ1-1, with TRBD1 identical over 10 junction bases. At the DNA level, the sequence is TGTGCCAGCAGTTCAGCCGGGACAGGGGATTTCACTGAAGCTTTCTTT. This encodes CASSSAGTGDFTEAFF.